This entry lists 16 T cell receptor beta chains sequenced from one sample in a study of T-cell memory formation after mild COVID-19. TCRdb fed the 5' RACE reads into MiXCR, producing one record per CDR3 protein. The table lists under 250,000 distinct CDR3 sequences, over 9.5% of them singletons. Sequencing input: PBMCs or a T cell subset sorted from them (not recorded which). These receptors originate from a man between 18 and 35 years old who had mild COVID-19 (a few samples of this study predate the infection). Cell type and time point are not known.

This clonotype showed up just a few times. The rearrangement joins TRBV12-3 or TRBV12-4 to TRBJ1-2; D is ambiguous. The CDR3 totals 12 residues. With 5 bases removed from V and 4 bases from J, the gap between germline ends came to 8 bases. For the CDR3, the DNA is TGTGCCAGCAGTCCATCACCCTATGGCTACACCTTC. Its translation is CASSPSPYGYTF.

The sample holds many counts of this clonotype. The CDR3 reads CASSQAPFGYQPQHF. The CDR3 coding sequence is TGTGCCAGCAGCCAGGCACCATTCGGATATCAGCCCCAGCATTTT. The chain recombines TRBV3-1 with TRBJ1-5, with D hard to call. V lost 3 bases and J 5 bases, leaving 14 bases between the germline ends. The length of the CDR3 is 15 residues. CDR1 LGHDT and CDR2 YNNKEL come from the germline V gene (reference sequence). Full variable domain (outside the CDR3, taken from reference TRBV3-1 and TRBJ1-5): DTAVSQTPKYLVTQMGNDKSIKCEQNLGHDTMYWYKQDSKKFLKIMFSYNNKELIINETVPNRFSPKSPDKAHLNLHINSLELGDSAVYFCASSQAPFGYQPQHFGDGTRLSIL.

The chain recombines TRBV7-2 with TRBJ1-1, with a tentative D call TRBD1 (6 bases). Trimming cost V 6 bases and J 11 bases, with 19 bases left between them. CDR3 length: 13 residues. Germline values: CDR1 SGHTA, CDR2 FQGNSA. This CDR3 reads CASRLRGPTRAFF. The CDR3 DNA follows: TGTGCCAGCAGACTCCGGGGGCCGACCCGGGCTTTCTTT.

The sample holds many counts of this clonotype. This sequence joins TRBV5-1 and TRBJ2-3; D is uncertain. CDR1 SGHRS and CDR2 YFSETQ come from the germline V gene. CDR3 length: 14 amino acids. V was clipped by 7 bases and J by 0 bases, with 12 bases between them. The DNA for the CDR3 is TGCGCCAGCTCCATTCCAGCTAGCACAGATACGCAGTATTTT. Residues: CASSIPASTDTQYF.

The chain links TRBV20-1 to TRBJ1-4; D remains ambiguous. This CDR3 comprises 14 residues. Germline lookup yields CDR1 DFQATT and CDR2 SNEGSKA (reference sequence). Trimming took 0 bases from V and 4 from J, leaving 9 bases between them. This chain's CDR3 is CSARDDGINEKLFF. The CDR3 DNA sequence: TGCAGTGCTAGAGATGACGGAATTAATGAAAAACTGTTTTTT.

This clonotype has a handful of counts. V usage is TRBV5-1 and J usage is TRBJ2-3; D may be TRBD1 (7 bases). CDR1 SGHRS and CDR2 YFSETQ come from the germline V gene. The CDR3 length is 15 residues. V lost 0 bases to trimming and J lost 7 bases, with 15 bases between them. CDR3 sequence: CASSLAPGGPNTQYF. The CDR3 DNA reads as TGCGCCAGCAGCTTGGCCCCAGGGGGGCCAAATACGCAGTATTTT.

The genes are TRBV7-8 and TRBJ1-1; no definite D call. V dropped 3 bases and J dropped 5 bases, with 13 bases sitting between them. Per germline, CDR1 SGHVS and CDR2 FQNEAQ. This CDR3 has 14 amino acids. The CDR3 is CASSFEDSVTEAFF. The CDR3 nucleotides read TGTGCCAGCAGCTTCGAGGACTCAGTAACTGAAGCTTTCTTT.

The gene calls are TRBV7-9 and TRBJ2-1; a possible D gene is TRBD1 (6 bases). The ends were cut back, 6 bases at V and 0 bases at J, with 12 bases in the middle. The CDR3 totals 15 residues. Per the germline V gene, CDR1 is SEHNR and CDR2 is FQNEAQ (reference sequence). The CDR3 coding sequence is TGTGCCAGCAGACCCACAGGGAGCTCCTACAATGAGCAGTTCTTC. Translating it yields CASRPTGSSYNEQFF. Filled out from reference TRBV7-9 and TRBJ2-1, the complete variable domain reads DTGVSQNPRHKITKRGQNVTFRCDPISEHNRLYWYRQTLGQGPEFLTYFQNEAQLEKSRLLSDRFSAERPKGSFSTLEIQRTEQGDSAMYLCASRPTGSSYNEQFFGPGTRLTVL.

This clonotype was counted only a few times. The chain has TRBV3-1 and TRBJ2-3; D gene ambiguous. Trimming left V 4 bases short and J 10 bases short, with 9 bases between. Germline V CDR1 and CDR2: LGHDT, YNNKEL (reference sequence). The CDR3 runs 11 residues. The CDR3: CASSPGGPQYF. The CDR3 coding sequence is TGTGCCAGCAGCCCCGGCGGCCCGCAGTATTTT.

This clonotype has just a few counts. This chain uses TRBV7-2 with TRBJ1-4; TRBD1 agrees at 9 bases. The CDR3 spans 13 residues. Germline V CDR1 and CDR2: SGHTA, FQGNSA. V was pared by 5 bases and J by 10 bases, with 5 bases of the junction left unmatched. CDR3 DNA: TGTGCCAGCAGCCCGGGACAGGGCCTAAAACTGTTTTTT. It yields the protein CASSPGQGLKLFF.

The V gene is TRBV4-1, the J gene TRBJ2-5, with 14 bases identical to TRBD2. The CDR3 is 17 amino acids. The J segment lost 5 bases and the V segment lost 3 bases, leaving 8 bases of the junction unmatched. CDR1 MGHRA and CDR2 YSYEKL come from the germline V gene. CDR3 loop: CASSQIGLAGGRETQYF. CDR3 coding DNA: TGCGCCAGCAGCCAGATTGGACTAGCGGGGGGTAGGGAGACCCAGTACTTC.

This clonotype was seen only a few times. This chain joins TRBV4-1 and TRBJ2-3; D not resolved. CDR1 is MGHRA and CDR2 is YSYEKL in the germline V gene. CDR3 size: 16 residues. The V end lost 6 bases, the J end lost 15 bases, and 31 bases lay between the germline ends. In DNA form, the CDR3 reads TGCGCCAGCAGTCTAGAAGACTCTCCTATTCAACGAACCCGCTATTTT. Protein sequence: CASSLEDSPIQRTRYF.

This clonotype came up many times. The CDR3 reads CASSLDGYGYTF. DNA for the CDR3: TGCGCCAGCAGCTTGGATGGATATGGCTACACCTTC. The J gene is TRBJ1-2, the V gene TRBV5-1; no firm D call. V lost 0 bases to trimming and J lost 5 bases, with 5 bases between them. This CDR3 has 12 amino acids. From germline, CDR1 is SGHRS and CDR2 YFSETQ.

A word on this clonotype: One junction end disagrees with the germline gene, perhaps due to a read error. The chain combines TRBV18 with TRBJ1-5; the match to TRBD1 covers 10 bases. The CDR3 totals 15 residues. Germline V CDR1 and CDR2: KGHSH, LQKENI. The CDR3 here is CASSPGQGGNHPQHF. In nucleotides, the CDR3 is TGTGCCAGCTCACCCGGACAGGGGGGGAATCATCCCCAGCATTTT. The full variable domain, in which reference TRBV18 and TRBJ1-5 provide the parts outside the CDR3, is NAGVMQNPRHLVRRRGQEARLRCSPMKGHSHVYWYRQLPEEGLKFMVYLQKENIIDESGMPKERFSAEFPKEGPSILRIQQVVRGDSAAYFCASSPGQGGNHPQHFGDGTRLSIL.

This clonotype was recorded a few times. The chain carries TRBV20-1 and TRBJ2-5; 8 bases align to TRBD2. The CDR3 spans 16 residues. Germline CDR1 DFQATT, CDR2 SNEGSKA (reference sequence). V trimming: 0 bases; J trimming: 2 bases; junction bases outside the gene matches: 8. The chain's CDR3 is CSARDLPSGHQETQYF. In DNA, the CDR3 is TGCAGTGCTAGAGATCTGCCTAGCGGGCATCAAGAGACCCAGTACTTC.

The genes are TRBV12-3 or TRBV12-4 and TRBJ2-7; D is unclear. Trimming cost V 3 bases and J 5 bases, with 5 bases left between them. This CDR3 spans 11 amino acids. CDR3 in amino acids: CASSFRHEQYV. The CDR3 bases are TGTGCCAGCAGTTTCCGTCACGAGCAGTACGTC.